This is a list of T cell receptor beta chains from one sample in a study of cytomegalovirus exposure and HLA in healthy donors. TCRdb's copy holds only in-frame clones and misses some; the assay was immunoSEQ multiplex PCR. The table has approximately 270,000 clones, about 86% seen once. The sequencing input was PBMCs. The source of these receptors is a woman aged 18-29 years in good health and CMV-seronegative. The CDR3 runs from the conserved cysteine through the conserved F or W. The D gene is left open where the match is weak. Clone size is stated in some rows and not others, as once, few, many or a class when expanded.

d_call,v_call,clone_size,j_call,cdr3_nt,cdr3_aa
NA,TRBV19,few,TRBJ1-2,TGTGCCAGTAGTATCGGAGCTGGCTACACCTTC,CASSIGAGYTF
TRBD1,TRBV9,NA,TRBJ1-5,TGTGCCAGCAGCGTAGGGACAGGGAATAGCAATCAGCCCCAGCATTTT,CASSVGTGNSNQPQHF
NA,TRBV7-9,NA,TRBJ2-3,TGTGCCAGCTCGACAGATACGCAGTATTTT,CASSTDTQYF
NA,TRBV19,NA,TRBJ1-5,TGTGCCAGCACCGGGACACCGGTGGGTCAGCCCCAGCATTTT,CASTGTPVGQPQHF
TRBD2,TRBV6-5,NA,TRBJ2-2,TGTGCCCAAACCCGGGGGGGATGCGCCGGGGAGCTGTTTTTT,CAQTRGGCAGELFF
TRBD1,TRBV4-1,NA,TRBJ2-5,TGCGCCAGCAGCCTTACCTCTAGACAGGGACCCCAAGAGACCCAGTACTTC,CASSLTSRQGPQETQYF
NA,TRBV28,NA,TRBJ1-2,TGTGCCAGCACCTTCCCCGGATTCGGCGGGAGGACCTTC,CASTFPGFGGRTF
NA,TRBV6-5,few,TRBJ2-7,TGTGCCAGCAGTTACTCGATAGCCAGGGCCTCCTACGAGCAGTACTTC,CASSYSIARASYEQYF
TRBD1,TRBV6-6,NA,TRBJ2-7,TGTGCCAGCAGTCGGGACAGCTACGAGCAGTACTTC,CASSRDSYEQYF
NA,TRBV9,NA,TRBJ2-3,TGTGCCAGCAGCGTAGACGCAGGGCATAGCACAGATACGCAGTATTTT,CASSVDAGHSTDTQYF
NA,TRBV9,NA,TRBJ1-1,TGTGCCAGCAGCGTAACCCAAGACAGCTTGAACACTGAAGCTTTCTTT,CASSVTQDSLNTEAFF
NA,TRBV7-3,NA,TRBJ2-3,TGTGCCAGCAGCTTAAGGGGCAGTGGCACAGATACGCAGTATTTT,CASSLRGSGTDTQYF
TRBD1,TRBV5-1,NA,TRBJ2-5,TGCGCCAGCAGCTTGGTACAGGGGGTAGGGGAGACCCAGTACTTC,CASSLVQGVGETQYF
NA,TRBV18,NA,TRBJ2-7,TGTGCCAGCTCACCAGGGGGGAGCTCCTACGAGCAGTACTTC,CASSPGGSSYEQYF
TRBD1,TRBV6-6,NA,TRBJ2-7,TGTGCCAGCACCGATGGGGCGGGACAGGGGGTATACGAGCAGTACTTC,CASTDGAGQGVYEQYF
TRBD1,TRBV4-3,NA,TRBJ1-5,TGCGCCAGCAGTGACAGGGGAGATCAGCCCCAGCATTTT,CASSDRGDQPQHF
NA,TRBV29-1,NA,TRBJ2-2,TGCAGCGTTGGAGTAACCGGGGAGCTGTTTTTT,CSVGVTGELFF
TRBD2,TRBV5-1,once,TRBJ2-7,TGCGCCAGCAGCCCGCTGGGACTAGCGTGGGGATACGAGCAGTACTTC,CASSPLGLAWGYEQYF
TRBD1,TRBV27,NA,TRBJ1-2,TGTGCCAGCAGCCCAGACTTGACAGGGAACTATGGCTACACCTTC,CASSPDLTGNYGYTF
TRBD1,TRBV4-1,NA,TRBJ1-2,TGCGCCAGCAGCCAAGATATGGGACAGGGGGACTATGGCTACACCTTC,CASSQDMGQGDYGYTF
TRBD1,TRBV10-2,NA,TRBJ2-7,TGCGCCAGCAGTGAGCCGAGGAGGCAGGGGGCTGACGAGCAGTACTTC,CASSEPRRQGADEQYF
NA,TRBV5-6,NA,TRBJ1-2,TGTGCCAGCAGCTCGGGGTGGCGGATACGGCACTATGGCTACACCTTC,CASSSGWRIRHYGYTF
NA,TRBV7-9,NA,TRBJ2-2,TGTGCCAGCAGCTTGGGACTTTGGGACGCCGGGGAGCTGTTTTTT,CASSLGLWDAGELFF
NA,TRBV28,NA,TRBJ2-7,TGTGCCAGCAGTTCGGGGGACGAAAGATACGAGCAGTACTTC,CASSSGDERYEQYF
NA,TRBV29-1,NA,TRBJ1-2,TGCAGCGTTGATCCGGACAGTTTTAACTATGGCTACACCTTC,CSVDPDSFNYGYTF
TRBD2,TRBV11-3,NA,TRBJ2-7,TGTGCCAGCAGCTTAACGGCGGGAGGGAGGTACGAGCAGTACTTC,CASSLTAGGRYEQYF
NA,TRBV5-6,once,TRBJ1-4,TGTGCCAGCAGCTTGGAACCCCTATCTAATGAAAAACTGTTTTTT,CASSLEPLSNEKLFF
NA,TRBV27,NA,TRBJ2-6,TGTGCCGCAAGCCCGGGACAACCCATCTCTGGGGCCAACGTCCTGACTTTC,CAASPGQPISGANVLTF
NA,TRBV23-1,NA,TRBJ2-7,TGCGCCAGCAGTCTTACGTCGGCGGGTTTATCTTGGTACGAGCAGTACTTC,CASSLTSAGLSWYEQYF
TRBD1,TRBV5-1,NA,TRBJ2-7,TGCGCCAGCAGCTGGGACAGTCTAGGGTCCTACGAGCAGTACTTC,CASSWDSLGSYEQYF
NA,TRBV21-1,few,TRBJ2-7,TGTGCCAGCATTAAGCTGACAGGGAACGACTACGAGCAGTACTTC,CASIKLTGNDYEQYF
TRBD1,TRBV13,NA,TRBJ1-1,TGTGCCAGCAGCCCTTCGGGACAGGGGGACATTGAAGCTTTCTTT,CASSPSGQGDIEAFF
TRBD1,TRBV15,NA,TRBJ2-5,TGTGCCACCACCCACTTCCTAGGGGGACAGCAAGAGACCCAGTACTTC,CATTHFLGGQQETQYF
TRBD2,TRBV5-1,NA,TRBJ2-7,TGCGCCAGCAGCTTGGGTAGCGGGACCTCCTACGAGCAGTACTTC,CASSLGSGTSYEQYF
NA,TRBV29-1,NA,TRBJ1-2,TGCAGCGTTGAGAATGGGGAGGAGGGTGGCTACACCTTC,CSVENGEEGGYTF
NA,TRBV7-9,NA,TRBJ2-7,TGTGCCAGCAAATCCGGGTACGAGCAGTACTTC,CASKSGYEQYF
NA,TRBV6-1,NA,TRBJ2-1,TGTGCCAGCATCGAGGGGGGAGGGAATAGCTATGAGCAGTTCTTC,CASIEGGGNSYEQFF
TRBD1,TRBV19,NA,TRBJ1-5,TGTGCCAGTAGTATCGGGACAGTTAGCAATCAGCCCCAGCATTTT,CASSIGTVSNQPQHF
NA,TRBV11-2,NA,TRBJ2-7,TGTGCCAGCAGCTTAGGAAGTAGCTCCTACGAGCAGTACTTC,CASSLGSSSYEQYF
TRBD1,TRBV7-6,NA,TRBJ2-7,TGTGCCAGCAGCCCCGGGACAGGGGGCCTGTACGAGCAGTACTTC,CASSPGTGGLYEQYF
NA,TRBV27,NA,TRBJ2-5,TGTGCCAGCAGTTTATCTTCCAGGGACCAAGAGACCCAGTACTTC,CASSLSSRDQETQYF
NA,TRBV7-9,NA,TRBJ1-2,TGTGCCAGCAGCTTAGTGCCGGGACTCAGGCGGAGGGGCTACACCTTC,CASSLVPGLRRRGYTF
TRBD1,TRBV5-4,NA,TRBJ2-7,TGTGCCAGCAGCCCTAGGGACAGGGGGAATGTATACGAGCAGTACTTC,CASSPRDRGNVYEQYF
NA,TRBV5-1,once,TRBJ1-1,TGCGCCAGCAGCCCGTCTACGGGGGGGAACACTGAAGCTTTCTTT,CASSPSTGGNTEAFF
TRBD1,TRBV9,NA,TRBJ2-1,TGTGCCAGCAGCGTAGTGAGGGACAGGCGATACAATGAGCAGTTCTTC,CASSVVRDRRYNEQFF
NA,TRBV30,NA,TRBJ1-3,TGTGCCTGGAGCATCGGCTCTGGAAACACCATATATTTT,CAWSIGSGNTIYF
NA,TRBV29-1,NA,TRBJ1-1,TGCAGCGTTGATTCAGTAGCGGACACTGAAGCTTTCTTT,CSVDSVADTEAFF
NA,TRBV2,NA,TRBJ2-1,TGTGCCAGCCATAGGAGGGGTTACAATGAGCAGTTCTTC,CASHRRGYNEQFF
TRBD2,TRBV7-2,NA,TRBJ2-1,TGTGCCAGCAGCTCGGGACTAGCGGGTTTCAATGAGCAGTTCTTC,CASSSGLAGFNEQFF
TRBD1,TRBV29-1,NA,TRBJ2-3,TGCAGCGTTGAACAGGGGGCCGATTACGATACGCAGTATTTT,CSVEQGADYDTQYF
NA,TRBV11-2,NA,TRBJ2-7,TGTGCCAGCAGCTTAAACGTTAAGGCGGCGAGGACCTACGAGCAGTACTTC,CASSLNVKAARTYEQYF
NA,TRBV27,NA,TRBJ1-2,TGTGCCAGCAGACATAGACCGGGACTTGGAAACTATGGCTACACCTTC,CASRHRPGLGNYGYTF
NA,TRBV6-5,NA,TRBJ2-1,TGTGCCAGCAGTTTAACAGGGTTGGATGAGCAGTTCTTC,CASSLTGLDEQFF
NA,TRBV7-7,NA,TRBJ2-5,TGTGCTAGCAGCTTAGTCGGGGGTTCAGAGACCCAGTACTTC,CASSLVGGSETQYF
TRBD1,TRBV6-5,few,TRBJ1-2,TGTGCCAGCAGTTTACAGGGGAACTATGGCTACACCTTC,CASSLQGNYGYTF
NA,TRBV23-1,NA,TRBJ2-7,TGCGCCAGCAGTCAATCGAGCAGAGAGGCGACCTACGAGCAGTACTTC,CASSQSSREATYEQYF
TRBD1,TRBV2,NA,TRBJ1-4,TGTGCCAGCATTCGGACAGGGGCGGCTAATGAAAAACTGTTTTTT,CASIRTGAANEKLFF
NA,TRBV25-1,NA,TRBJ1-5,TGTGCCAGCAGTGGAGGCAGTTTCAATCAGCCCCAGCATTTT,CASSGGSFNQPQHF
NA,TRBV7-9,NA,TRBJ1-4,TGTGCCAGCAGCTTAGTTGGGGGCACTAATGAAAAACTGTTTTTT,CASSLVGGTNEKLFF
NA,TRBV7-6,NA,TRBJ1-1,TGTGCCAGCAGCCTAAGCCGGGTCAGAGGGTGGACTGAAGCTTTCTTT,CASSLSRVRGWTEAFF